This T cell receptor beta chain originates from a study of lymphopenia after photon versus proton radiotherapy. Study results and limitations: Relative stability marked proton patients; photon patients lost diversity and naive cells.

Details on this clone: Its antigen is undetermined.

Generated by immunoSEQ multiplex PCR, the TCRdb table keeps only in-frame clones and is missing some. The sample includes about 17,000 clones, more than 85% of them seen just once. The CDR3 consists of 15 residues. Germline V gene lookup returns CDR1 MNHEY and CDR2 SVGAGI. The ends were cut back, 5 bases at V and 9 bases at J, with 17 bases in the middle. The sequences come from peripheral blood, collected from a patient treated with photon-based radiotherapy. The chain combines TRBV6-5 with TRBJ1-6; D not certain. The origin of this receptor is a woman in her thirties or forties with cholangiocarcinoma. The CDR3: CASSTGSLGGSPLHF. The CDR3, as DNA: TGTGCCAGCAGTACGGGGTCCTTAGGCGGTTCACCCCTCCACTTT.